This is a list of T cell receptor beta chains from one sample in a study of blood T cells in healthy people across ages. MiXCR, applied by TCRdb to the 5' RACE reads, yields one record per CDR3 protein. The sample includes about 1.7 million distinct CDR3 sequences, 28% of them seen just once. Sequences were obtained from blood. These receptors originate from a young woman in good health. CDR3s include the opening cysteine and the closing phenylalanine or tryptophan. A D gene is named only where the DNA matches it firmly. A row's size may be missing; if present it is once, few, many or a size class.

clone_size: -
v_call: TRBV6-5
d_call: -
j_call: TRBJ2-1
cdr3_aa: CASSYTRPGPGNEQFF
cdr3_nt: TGTGCCAGCAGTTACACCCGACCAGGGCCTGGTAATGAGCAGTTCTTC

clone_size: few
v_call: TRBV7-6
d_call: -
j_call: TRBJ2-5
cdr3_aa: CASSYSTGASGTQYF
cdr3_nt: TGTGCCAGCAGCTACTCGACGGGGGCCTCGGGGACCCAGTACTTC

clone_size: -
v_call: TRBV3-1
d_call: -
j_call: TRBJ1-5
cdr3_aa: CASSQGSAGEQPQHF
cdr3_nt: TGTGCCAGCAGCCAAGGCTCGGCAGGGGAACAGCCCCAGCATTTT

clone_size: few
v_call: TRBV5-1
d_call: -
j_call: TRBJ1-4
cdr3_aa: CASSLEYRSNEKLFF
cdr3_nt: TGCGCCAGCAGCTTGGAGTACCGATCAAATGAAAAACTGTTTTTT

clone_size: -
v_call: TRBV12-3/TRBV12-4
d_call: TRBD1
j_call: TRBJ2-7
cdr3_aa: CASSPHPTGTGGDEQYF
cdr3_nt: TGTGCCAGCAGTCCCCATCCTACCGGGACAGGTGGGGACGAGCAGTACTTC

clone_size: -
v_call: TRBV18
d_call: -
j_call: TRBJ2-3
cdr3_aa: CASSPSRGPDTQYF
cdr3_nt: TGTGCCAGCTCACCCTCCCGGGGACCAGATACGCAGTATTTT

clone_size: few
v_call: TRBV7-2
d_call: TRBD2
j_call: TRBJ2-1
cdr3_aa: CASSSRKVAGGTGEQFF
cdr3_nt: TGTGCCAGCAGCTCCCGGAAAGTAGCGGGAGGAACGGGTGAGCAGTTCTTC

clone_size: -
v_call: TRBV6-6
d_call: -
j_call: TRBJ2-5
cdr3_aa: CASKKEESYNEQYF
cdr3_nt: TGTGCCAGCAAAAAGGAGGAGTCCTACAATGAGCAGTACTTC

clone_size: many
v_call: TRBV11-2
d_call: -
j_call: TRBJ2-1
cdr3_aa: CASSLGREPYNEQFF
cdr3_nt: TGTGCCAGCAGCTTAGGCAGGGAGCCCTACAATGAGCAGTTCTTC

clone_size: -
v_call: TRBV5-1
d_call: -
j_call: TRBJ2-1
cdr3_aa: CASSSGARYNEQFF
cdr3_nt: TGCGCCAGCAGCTCAGGGGCCCGTTACAATGAGCAGTTCTTC

clone_size: -
v_call: TRBV10-3
d_call: -
j_call: TRBJ1-2
cdr3_aa: CTISEGRSNYGYTF
cdr3_nt: TGTACCATCAGCGAAGGACGCTCTAACTATGGCTACACCTTC

clone_size: -
v_call: TRBV11-2
d_call: -
j_call: TRBJ2-1
cdr3_aa: CASSSSGRTNEQFF
cdr3_nt: TGTGCCAGCAGCTCCTCGGGCAGGACAAATGAGCAGTTCTTC

clone_size: -
v_call: TRBV12-3/TRBV12-4
d_call: TRBD2
j_call: TRBJ2-1
cdr3_aa: CAGSWGGNEQFF
cdr3_nt: TGTGCCGGCAGTTGGGGGGGCAATGAGCAGTTCTTC

clone_size: few
v_call: TRBV20-1
d_call: -
j_call: TRBJ2-3
cdr3_aa: CSGGPDTDTQYF
cdr3_nt: TGCAGTGGAGGGCCAGACACAGATACGCAGTATTTT

clone_size: few
v_call: TRBV7-2
d_call: -
j_call: TRBJ1-2
cdr3_aa: CASSLTQGYGYTF
cdr3_nt: TGTGCCAGCAGCTTAACGCAGGGCTATGGCTACACCTTC

clone_size: few
v_call: TRBV28
d_call: -
j_call: TRBJ2-5
cdr3_aa: CASPTIGASQETQYF
cdr3_nt: TGTGCCAGTCCCACGATTGGCGCCTCCCAAGAGACCCAGTACTTC

clone_size: few
v_call: TRBV6-1
d_call: -
j_call: TRBJ1-1
cdr3_aa: CASSDQGRGEAFF
cdr3_nt: TGTGCCAGCAGCGATCAAGGACGAGGGGAGGCTTTCTTT

clone_size: few
v_call: TRBV11-2
d_call: TRBD1
j_call: TRBJ2-7
cdr3_aa: CASSLTDRGSYEQYF
cdr3_nt: TGTGCCAGCAGCTTGACCGACAGGGGGTCGTACGAGCAGTACTTC

clone_size: once
v_call: TRBV7-9
d_call: TRBD2
j_call: TRBJ2-2
cdr3_aa: CASSSSLAGTGELFF
cdr3_nt: TGTGCCAGCAGCTCTTCACTAGCGGGCACCGGGGAGCTGTTTTTT

clone_size: -
v_call: TRBV19
d_call: TRBD1
j_call: TRBJ1-5
cdr3_aa: CASSPGGGGQPQHF
cdr3_nt: TGTGCCAGTAGTCCAGGGGGCGGCGGTCAGCCCCAGCATTTT

clone_size: many
v_call: TRBV5-1
d_call: -
j_call: TRBJ2-4
cdr3_aa: CASSLGLERDIQYF
cdr3_nt: TGCGCCAGCAGCTTGGGTCTAGAGCGGGACATTCAGTACTTC

clone_size: -
v_call: TRBV19
d_call: -
j_call: TRBJ1-1
cdr3_aa: CACRNTEAFF
cdr3_nt: TGTGCCTGCCGGAACACTGAAGCTTTCTTT